This T cell receptor (beta chain) was profiled in a study of identical twins. After template switching added a universal primer site, the resulting cDNA carried unique molecular identifiers. TCRdb reprocessed the 5' RACE reads with MiXCR, giving one entry per CDR3 protein. The sample lists about 300,000 distinct CDR3 sequences; roughly an eighth were seen once. CDR3 length: 15 residues. The germline V gene encodes CDR1 SNHLY and CDR2 FYNNEI. The V gene end was trimmed by 6 bases and the J gene end by 5 bases; junction bases not matched to a gene: 4. In this sample, this clonotype turned up a few times. The target antigen is unknown. The study, taken as a whole, reports: Abundant beta clonotypes from cord blood had fewer insertions, unlike memory repertoires, which showed none. The analysis was cross-sectional rather than longitudinal within donors. Among out-of-frame alpha sequences shared by twins, low generation probability occurred in excess.

The data were also submitted as part of a second study, on yellow fever vaccine responses in identical twins.

Sequencing input: CD8+ T cells sorted from blood. This clonotype originated in a woman aged 18-30 years in good health. V gene TRBV2 combines with J gene TRBJ2-3, with 14 bases that match TRBD2. Written as DNA, the CDR3 is TGTGCCAGCAGGGCCGGACTAGCGGGGGGAGATACGCAGTATTTT. Translation gives CASRAGLAGGDTQYF. Full variable domain (missing parts from reference TRBV2 and TRBJ2-3): EPEVTQTPSHQVTQMGQEVILRCVPISNHLYFYWYRQILGQKVEFLVSFYNNEISEKSEIFDDQFSVERPDGSNFTLKIRSTKLEDSAMYFCASRAGLAGGDTQYFGPGTRLTVL.